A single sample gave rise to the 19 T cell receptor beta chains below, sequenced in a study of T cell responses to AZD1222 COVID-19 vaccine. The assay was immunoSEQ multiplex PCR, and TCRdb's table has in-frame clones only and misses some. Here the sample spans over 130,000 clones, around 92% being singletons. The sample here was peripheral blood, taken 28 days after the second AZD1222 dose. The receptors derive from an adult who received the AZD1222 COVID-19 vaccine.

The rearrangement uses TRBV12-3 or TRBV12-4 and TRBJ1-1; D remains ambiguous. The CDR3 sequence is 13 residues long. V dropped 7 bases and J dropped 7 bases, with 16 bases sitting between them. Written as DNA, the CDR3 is TGTGCCAGCATTAAGAACGGAGGGCATGAAGCTTTCTTT. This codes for CASIKNGGHEAFF.

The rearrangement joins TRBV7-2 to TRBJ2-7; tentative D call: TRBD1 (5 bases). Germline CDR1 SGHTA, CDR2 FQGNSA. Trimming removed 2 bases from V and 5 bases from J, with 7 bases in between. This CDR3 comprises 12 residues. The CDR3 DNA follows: TGTGCCAGCAGCTTACAGGGAAACGAGCAGTACTTC. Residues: CASSLQGNEQYF.

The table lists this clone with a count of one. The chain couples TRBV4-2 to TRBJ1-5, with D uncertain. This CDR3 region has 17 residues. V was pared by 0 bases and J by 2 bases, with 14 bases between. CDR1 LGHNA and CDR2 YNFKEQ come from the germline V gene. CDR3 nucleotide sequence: TGTGCCAGCAGCCAAGATGTTTTCCCAGAGGGCAATCAGCCCCAGCATTTT. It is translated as CASSQDVFPEGNQPQHF.

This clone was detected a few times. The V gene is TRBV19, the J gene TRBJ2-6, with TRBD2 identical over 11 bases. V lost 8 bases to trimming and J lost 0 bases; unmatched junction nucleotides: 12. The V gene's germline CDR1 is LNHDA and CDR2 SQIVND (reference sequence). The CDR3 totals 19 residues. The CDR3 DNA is TGTGCCAGTCTCCCTCCCGGGACTAGCGGAATCTCTGGGGCCAACGTCCTGACTTTC. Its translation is CASLPPGTSGISGANVLTF. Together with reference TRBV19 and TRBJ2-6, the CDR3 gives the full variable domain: DGGITQSPKYLFRKEGQNVTLSCEQNLNHDAMYWYRQDPGQGLRLIYYSQIVNDFQKGDIAEGYSVSREKKESFPLTVTSAQKNPTAFYLCASLPPGTSGISGANVLTFGAGSRLTVL.

CDR3 in DNA: TGTGCCAGCAGCCGCCTTATGCGGGAGTCCCAAGAGACCCAGTACTTC. This translates into CASSRLMRESQETQYF. The chain has TRBV7-8 and TRBJ2-5, with 7 bases identical to TRBD2. Germline lookup yields CDR1 SGHVS and CDR2 FQNEAQ. V was clipped by 5 bases and J by 1 base; unmatched bases: 10. The CDR3 extends over 16 amino acids.

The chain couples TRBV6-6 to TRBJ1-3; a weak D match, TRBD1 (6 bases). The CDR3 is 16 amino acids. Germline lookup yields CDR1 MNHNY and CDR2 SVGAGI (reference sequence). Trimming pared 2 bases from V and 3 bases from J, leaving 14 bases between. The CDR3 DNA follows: TGTGCCAGCAGTTACCGCCAGGGGCCCGATGGAAACACCATATATTTT. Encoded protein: CASSYRQGPDGNTIYF.

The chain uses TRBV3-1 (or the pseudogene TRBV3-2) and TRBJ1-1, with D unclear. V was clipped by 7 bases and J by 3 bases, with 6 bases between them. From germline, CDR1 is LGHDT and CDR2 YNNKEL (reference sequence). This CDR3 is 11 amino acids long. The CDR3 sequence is CASTGDTEAFF. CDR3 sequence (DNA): TGTGCCAGCACCGGGGACACTGAAGCTTTCTTT.

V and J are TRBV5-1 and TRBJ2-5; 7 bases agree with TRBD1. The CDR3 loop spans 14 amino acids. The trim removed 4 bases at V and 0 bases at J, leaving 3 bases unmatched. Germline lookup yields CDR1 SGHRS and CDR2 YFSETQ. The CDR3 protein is CASSPDRHQETQYF. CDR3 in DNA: TGCGCCAGCAGCCCGGACAGGCACCAAGAGACCCAGTACTTC. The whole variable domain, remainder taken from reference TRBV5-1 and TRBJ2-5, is KAGVTQTPRYLIKTRGQQVTLSCSPISGHRSVSWYQQTPGQGLQFLFEYFSETQRNKGNFPGRFSGRQFSNSRSEMNVSTLELGDSALYLCASSPDRHQETQYFGPGTRLLVL.

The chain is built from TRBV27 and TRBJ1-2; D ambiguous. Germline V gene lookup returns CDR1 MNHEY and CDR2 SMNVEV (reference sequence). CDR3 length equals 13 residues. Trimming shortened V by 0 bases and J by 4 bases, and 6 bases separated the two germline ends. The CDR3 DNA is TGTGCCAGCAGTTTATCACGGACCTATGGCTACACCTTC. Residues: CASSLSRTYGYTF.

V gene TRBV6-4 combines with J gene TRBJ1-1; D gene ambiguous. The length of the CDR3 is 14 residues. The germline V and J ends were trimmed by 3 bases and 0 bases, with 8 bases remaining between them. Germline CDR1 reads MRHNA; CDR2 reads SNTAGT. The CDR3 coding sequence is TGTGCCAGCAGTGAGGGCGACCTGAACACTGAAGCTTTCTTT. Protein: CASSEGDLNTEAFF.

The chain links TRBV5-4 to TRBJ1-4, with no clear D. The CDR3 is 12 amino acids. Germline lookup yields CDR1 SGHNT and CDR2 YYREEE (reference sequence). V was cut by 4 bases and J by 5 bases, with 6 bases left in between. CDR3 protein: CASSTVNEKLFF. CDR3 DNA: TGTGCCAGCAGCACCGTCAATGAAAAACTGTTTTTT. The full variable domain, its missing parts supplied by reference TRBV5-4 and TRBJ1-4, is ETGVTQSPTHLIKTRGQQVTLRCSSQSGHNTVSWYQQALGQGPQFIFQYYREEENGRGNFPPRFSGLQFPNYSSELNVNALELDDSALYLCASSTVNEKLFFGSGTQLSVL.

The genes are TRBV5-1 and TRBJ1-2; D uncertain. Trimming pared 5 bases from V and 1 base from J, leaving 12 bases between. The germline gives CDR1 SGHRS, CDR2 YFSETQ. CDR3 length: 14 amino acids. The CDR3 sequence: CASRESDNNYGYTF. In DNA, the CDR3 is TGCGCCAGCAGGGAAAGTGACAATAACTATGGCTACACCTTC.

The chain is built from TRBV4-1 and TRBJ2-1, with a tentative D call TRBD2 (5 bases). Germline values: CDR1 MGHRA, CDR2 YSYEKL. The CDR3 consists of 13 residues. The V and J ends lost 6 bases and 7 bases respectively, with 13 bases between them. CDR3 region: CASRGLGGNEQFF. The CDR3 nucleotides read TGCGCCAGCAGGGGTCTGGGCGGGAATGAGCAGTTCTTC.

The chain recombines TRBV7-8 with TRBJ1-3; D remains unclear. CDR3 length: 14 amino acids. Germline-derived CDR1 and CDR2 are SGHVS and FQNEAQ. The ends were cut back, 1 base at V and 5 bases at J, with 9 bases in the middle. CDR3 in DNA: TGTGCCAGCAGCTTAGTAGGACCCAGAAACACCATATATTTT. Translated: CASSLVGPRNTIYF.

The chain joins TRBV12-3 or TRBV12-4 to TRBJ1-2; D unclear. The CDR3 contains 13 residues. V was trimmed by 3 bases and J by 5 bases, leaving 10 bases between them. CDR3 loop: CASSFTRPYGYTF. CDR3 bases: TGTGCCAGCAGTTTTACACGGCCATATGGCTACACCTTC.

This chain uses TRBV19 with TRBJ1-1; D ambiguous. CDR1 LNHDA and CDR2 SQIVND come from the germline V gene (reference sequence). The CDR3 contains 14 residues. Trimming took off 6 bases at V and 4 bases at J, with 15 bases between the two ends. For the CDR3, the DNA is TGTGCCAGTAGCGCCACTGGCGGGATCACTGAAGCTTTCTTT. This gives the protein CASSATGGITEAFF.

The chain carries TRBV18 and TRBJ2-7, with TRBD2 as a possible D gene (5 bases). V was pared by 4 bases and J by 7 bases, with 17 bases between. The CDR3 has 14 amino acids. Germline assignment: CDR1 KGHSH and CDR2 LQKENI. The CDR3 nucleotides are TGTGCCAGCTCACTCGGACTTAGCCCGTCAGAGCAGTACTTC. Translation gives CASSLGLSPSEQYF.

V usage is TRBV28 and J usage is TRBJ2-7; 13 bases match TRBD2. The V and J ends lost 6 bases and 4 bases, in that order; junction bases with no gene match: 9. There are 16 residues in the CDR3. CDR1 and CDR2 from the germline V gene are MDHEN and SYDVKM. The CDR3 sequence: CASSLTGLAGVYEQYF. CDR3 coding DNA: TGTGCCAGCAGCCTAACCGGACTAGCGGGAGTGTACGAGCAGTACTTC.

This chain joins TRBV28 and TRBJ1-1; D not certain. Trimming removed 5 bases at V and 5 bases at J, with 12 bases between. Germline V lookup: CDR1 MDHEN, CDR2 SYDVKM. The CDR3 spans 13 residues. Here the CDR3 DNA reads TGTGCCAGCAGTCTCACCCGAGGGACTGAAGCTTTCTTT. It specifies CASSLTRGTEAFF.